Following are 30 T cell receptor beta chains from one sample sequenced in a study of tumor-infiltrating lymphocytes in primary liver carcinoma. Co-extraction of both nucleic acids (RNA and DNA) used roughly 20-34 mg of unsorted bulk tissue. Synthesis of TCR beta cDNA was carried out from 450 to 500 ng total RNA with a constant-region primer. The TCR beta library was amplified through three nested multiplex PCR rounds in a modified ARM-PCR procedure. PCR rounds one and two used TRBV1-TRBV30 forward primers with a C-beta reverse primer for around 11 cycles each. TCRdb used MiXCR to reprocess the multiplex PCR reads, holding one entry per CDR3 protein. The sample records about 92,000 distinct CDR3 sequences, just under 70% being singletons. The material sequenced was tumor-adjacent normal liver tissue. These receptors came from a man in his forties or fifties with primary liver carcinoma and hepatitis B virus infection.

This clonotype was observed at least ten times. The chain is built from TRBV11-2 and TRBJ2-1; no firm D call. The germline V and J ends were trimmed by 1 base and 0 bases, with 16 bases remaining between them. The CDR3 loop spans 18 amino acids. Germline assignment: CDR1 SGHAT and CDR2 FQNNGV. CDR3 coding DNA: TGTGCCAGCAGCTTAGCAAGCCTTAAATTCCTCTCCTACAATGAGCAGTTCTTC. Translation gives CASSLASLKFLSYNEQFF.

The chain carries TRBV29-1 and TRBJ2-7, with a weak D call TRBD1 (7 bases). Deletions cut 5 bases from V and 4 bases from J, with 15 bases between. The CDR3 is 13 residues long. Germline V CDR1 and CDR2: SQVTM, ANQGSEA. The CDR3 DNA reads as TGCAGCGTTAGGACAGGAGGGACTTACGAGCAGTACTTC. Residues: CSVRTGGTYEQYF.

A remark on this clonotype: A read error is possible here, since a much larger clone lies one base away. The CDR3 coding sequence is TGCAGCGCCTTAGACGACTACGAGCAGTACTTC. Protein sequence: CSALDDYEQYF. V is TRBV29-1 and J is TRBJ2-7; D unclear. The CDR3 covers 11 residues. Trimming pared 7 bases from V and 3 bases from J, leaving 10 bases between. Looked up from germline, CDR1 is SQVTM and CDR2 is ANQGSEA.

A remark on this clonotype: An end of the junction does not agree with germline; a read error may underlie this. V and J are TRBV11-2 and TRBJ2-3; 8 nucleotides line up with TRBD2. Per the germline V gene, CDR1 is SGHAT and CDR2 is FQNNGV. This CDR3 is built from 17 residues. The CDR3 protein is CASSLGPWREEANTQYF. The DNA of the CDR3 is TGTGCCAGTAGCTTAGGGCCGTGGCGGGAGGAGGCAAATACGCAGTATTTT.

The rearrangement joins TRBV30 to TRBJ2-3; D remains unclear. Trimming stripped 1 base from V and 5 bases from J, with 10 bases between. The CDR3 runs 13 residues. The germline V gene encodes CDR1 GTSNPN and CDR2 SVGIG (reference sequence). The CDR3 sequence is CAWSARARDTQYF. The DNA for the CDR3 is TGTGCCTGGAGTGCCCGGGCCAGAGATACGCAGTATTTT.

J is TRBJ2-1 and V is TRBV5-1, with 7 bases aligning to TRBD1. There are 15 residues in the CDR3. Germline assignment: CDR1 SGHRS and CDR2 YFSETQ. Germline trimming cut 0 bases from V and 10 bases from J; bases unmatched to any gene: 10. CDR3: CASSLAGQSSYEQFF. The CDR3 bases are TGCGCCAGCAGCTTGGCGGGACAGTCCTCCTACGAGCAGTTCTTC.

Comment on this clonotype: A read error may be the cause here, since a much bigger clone is one base away. The V and J genes are TRBV5-4 and TRBJ2-2; TRBD1 might be the D (6 bases). This CDR3 region has 12 residues. Trimming stripped 9 bases from V and 6 bases from J, with 12 bases between. From germline, CDR1 is SGHNT and CDR2 YYREEE (reference sequence). The DNA of the CDR3 is TGTGCCAACAGGGATCGGGCCGGGGAGCTGTTTTTT. Amino acid sequence: CANRDRAGELFF.

This clonotype has a single count. This rearrangement joins TRBV2 to TRBJ2-1, with D uncertain. V lost 6 bases, J lost 3 bases, and 6 bases lay in between. Germline-derived CDR1 and CDR2 are SNHLY and FYNNEI. The CDR3 is made up of 12 amino acids. The DNA for the CDR3 is TGTGCCAGCAGCGCAAGCTACAATGAGCAGTTCTTC. Protein product: CASSASYNEQFF.

This clonotype occurred once. The chain employs TRBV6-5 and TRBJ2-1; no clear D gene. Deletions cut 2 bases from V and 8 bases from J, with 16 bases between. This CDR3 is built from 15 residues. Per germline, CDR1 MNHEY and CDR2 SVGAGI. DNA for the CDR3: TGTGCCAGCAGTTACGCTGGGGTACTGTACGATGAGCAGTTCTTC. Protein sequence: CASSYAGVLYDEQFF.

Many counts were recorded for this clonotype. The rearrangement joins TRBV12-3 or TRBV12-4 to TRBJ2-7, with TRBD2 matching over 15 bases. Losses at the gene ends were 3 bases for V and 3 bases for J; bases not matched to a gene: 12. CDR3 length: 19 amino acids. This chain's CDR3 is CASSFLSGTSGRTSYEQYF. The CDR3 DNA reads as TGTGCCAGCAGTTTCCTCTCCGGGACTAGCGGGAGGACCAGCTACGAGCAGTACTTC.

This clonotype was seen a few times. Since a much larger clone is just one base distant, this may be a read error. This sequence joins TRBV6-1 and TRBJ1-1; D gene ambiguous. The CDR3 length is 15 residues. Per the germline V gene, CDR1 is MNHNS and CDR2 is SASEGT. V was trimmed by 2 bases and J by 3 bases, leaving 13 bases between them. For the CDR3, the DNA is TGTGCCAGCAGTGAACGAGAGTTTTCGGACACTGAAGCTTTCTTT. It translates to CASSEREFSDTEAFF.

Ten or more counts support this clonotype. The chain is built from TRBV6-6 and TRBJ2-7; 7 bases align to TRBD1. The CDR3 spans 12 residues. Germline CDR1 is MNHNY and CDR2 is SVGAGI (reference sequence). With V trimmed by 8 bases and J by 3 bases, 4 bases remained unmatched. The chain's CDR3 is CASRDSLYEQYF. For the CDR3, the DNA is TGTGCCAGCCGGGACAGTCTCTACGAGCAGTACTTC.

This clonotype was detected a few times. Without the conserved terminal phenylalanine or tryptophan, this CDR3 likely stems from a read error. J is TRBJ2-1 and V is TRBV29-1; D call uncertain. CDR3 length equals 12 residues. Germline V lookup: CDR1 SQVTM, CDR2 ANQGSEA. DNA for the CDR3: TGCATCGTTGTAGCTCTCGCCAATGAGCAGTTCTCC. Translating it yields CIVVALANEQFS.

There are many counts of this clonotype. The rearrangement uses TRBV4-1 and TRBJ1-5; TRBD1 aligns across 8 bases. Germline trimming cut 0 bases from V and 4 bases from J; bases unmatched to any gene: 5. The CDR3 sequence is 16 residues long. In germline, CDR1 is MGHRA, CDR2 YSYEKL. The DNA of the CDR3 is TGCGCCAGCAGCCAAGATCGGACAGGGAAGAATCAGCCCCAGCATTTT. This codes for CASSQDRTGKNQPQHF.

Points on this clonotype: At one of its ends the junction is not consistent with the germline gene, which may arise from a read error. The chain employs TRBV11-3 and TRBJ2-1; perhaps TRBD1 as D (5 bases). This CDR3 contains 16 residues. CDR1 and CDR2 (germline): SGHNT, YENEEA. The CDR3 DNA is TGTGCCAGCAGCTCAGGAAATGGGGCAGGGTCAAATGAGCCGTTCTTC. This sequence encodes CASSSGNGAGSNEPFF.

Comment on this clonotype: This may stem from a read error, because a much larger clone lies one nucleotide away. The chain links TRBV5-1 to TRBJ2-5; no definite D call. Trimming took 3 bases from V and 4 from J, leaving 16 bases between them. Germline V CDR1 and CDR2: SGHRS, YFSETQ. The CDR3 covers 15 residues. As DNA, the CDR3 is TGCGCCAGCAGCTCGGAAGGGTACCCTCTAGAGACCCAGTACTTC. Protein: CASSSEGYPLETQYF.

This clonotype appeared a few times. Possible read error: a much larger clone is one base away. This rearrangement joins TRBV6-5 to TRBJ1-2, with 8 bases lining up with TRBD1. Germline assignment: CDR1 MNHEY and CDR2 SVGAGI. The length of the CDR3 is 13 residues. CDR3 coding DNA: TGTGCCTGCAGTAACAGGGGGGGCTATGGCTACACCTTC. Its protein is CACSNRGGYGYTF.

Turning to this clonotype: A clone one base away is much larger, so this may be a read error. CDR3 loop: CTITRSIGTVGGELFF. CDR3 nucleotide sequence: TGTACCATCACCCGATCGATCGGGACAGTGGGCGGGGAGCTGTTTTTT. The chain couples TRBV10-3 to TRBJ2-2; TRBD1 matches 7 bases. The CDR3 runs 16 residues. Germline V gene lookup returns CDR1 ENHRY and CDR2 SYGVKD.

The chain couples TRBV11-2 to TRBJ2-2; unclear D gene. The CDR3 is made up of 18 amino acids. The V end lost 7 bases, the J end lost 7 bases, and 28 bases lay between the germline ends. Germline CDR1 is SGHAT and CDR2 is FQNNGV. CDR3: CASITTATWTVGIGELFF. CDR3 DNA sequence: TGTGCCAGCATCACCACCGCTACATGGACGGTGGGGATCGGGGAGCTGTTTTTT.

This clonotype appeared a few times. The chain has TRBV7-9 and TRBJ2-7, with 7 bases identical to TRBD1. With 6 bases clipped from V and 2 bases from J, the junction kept 7 bases outside the gene matches. This CDR3 has 14 residues. In germline, CDR1 is SEHNR, CDR2 FQNEAQ (reference sequence). The CDR3 bases are TGTGCCAGCAGGCCTCATCAGGGGGCCTACGAGCAGTACTTC. Its protein product is CASRPHQGAYEQYF.

As for this clonotype: The final CDR3 position lacks the conserved phenylalanine or tryptophan, pointing to a likely read error. V is TRBV11-2 and J is TRBJ1-1, with no clear D. The CDR3 contains 14 residues. V was clipped by 7 bases and J by 4 bases, with 16 bases between them. CDR1 is SGHAT and CDR2 is FQNNGV in the germline V gene. The CDR3 region has the DNA TGTGCCAGCATCATGGAGGGTATGGGCACTGAAGCTTTCTCT. It encodes CASIMEGMGTEAFS.

This clonotype appeared a single time. This may be a read error, as it is one base from a much larger clone. In this CDR3 the conserved last residue, phenylalanine or tryptophan, is missing, so a read error is likely. The gene calls are TRBV6-5 and TRBJ2-7, with D possibly matching TRBD2 (5 bases). Looked up from germline, CDR1 is MNHEY and CDR2 is SVGAGI. There are 15 residues in the CDR3. Trimming removed 0 bases from V and 0 bases from J, with 9 bases in between. The CDR3 loop reads CASSYSLGSSYEQYL. DNA for the CDR3: TGTGCCAGCAGTTACTCTCTGGGGAGCTCCTACGAGCAGTACTTA.

J is TRBJ2-1 and V is TRBV12-3 or TRBV12-4, with TRBD2 as a possible D gene (6 bases). This CDR3 region has 14 residues. V gave up 2 bases and J gave up 15 bases, with 20 bases separating them. CDR3 nucleotide sequence: TGTGCCAGCAGTTTACCCCCGTCTAGCGATGGGCTGTTCTTC. This translates into CASSLPPSSDGLFF.

Comments on this clonotype: The junction departs from germline at one end; a sequencing error may be responsible. The V call is TRBV12-3 or TRBV12-4, the J call TRBJ2-7; 9 nucleotides match TRBD1. The CDR3 loop spans 14 amino acids. The CDR3 nucleotides read TGTGCCAGTAGTTCGGGACAGGGTACGGGCGGGCAGTACTTC. Its protein product is CASSSGQGTGGQYF.

In its sample, this clonotype was seen a few times. This may come from a read error, since a much larger clone is one base off. This sequence joins TRBV5-6 and TRBJ2-1; 8 nucleotides agree with TRBD2. The CDR3 runs 16 residues. The germline gives CDR1 SGHDT, CDR2 YYEEEE. CDR3 sequence: CASSLLTGGFKDEQLF. The CDR3 region has the DNA TGTGCCAGCAGCCTCCTCACGGGGGGGTTTAAGGATGAGCAGCTCTTC.

With respect to this clonotype: Relative to the germline gene, one junction end is altered; a read error may explain this. The rearrangement links TRBV10-2 to TRBJ2-1, with D possibly matching TRBD2 (6 bases). The CDR3 spans 16 residues. Looked up from germline, CDR1 is WSHSY and CDR2 is SAAADI. The CDR3 sequence is CVSSLTTGSFYNEQFF. The CDR3 coding sequence is TGCGTCAGCAGCCTCACTACCGGGAGCTTCTACAATGAGCAGTTCTTC.

Comment on this clonotype: A read error may account for a junction end that differs from germline. The CDR3 region is CVSSSRLAGGPIGELSF. CDR3 DNA sequence: TGTGTCAGCAGCTCCCGTTTAGCGGGAGGGCCGATCGGGGAGCTGTCTTTT. The rearrangement links TRBV11-2 to TRBJ2-2; 11 bases match TRBD2. The CDR3 has 17 residues. Germline CDR1 reads SGHAT; CDR2 reads FQNNGV.

Comments on this clonotype: A clone one base away is much larger, so this may be a read error. The rearrangement uses TRBV28 and TRBJ2-1; TRBD1 matches at 9 bases. Germline CDR1 and CDR2: MDHEN and SYDVKM. With 6 bases clipped from V and 7 bases from J, the junction kept 7 bases outside the gene matches. The CDR3 is 14 residues long. CDR3 in DNA: TGTGCCAGCAGGAGACAGGGGGTTTATAATGAGCAGTTCTTC. Protein: CASRRQGVYNEQFF.

Concerning this clonotype itself: A read error may account for a junction end that differs from germline. The rearrangement uses TRBV12-3 or TRBV12-4 and TRBJ2-7; a possible D gene is TRBD2 (6 bases). The CDR3 length is 12 residues. The CDR3 is CVSSALAYEEYF. The CDR3 DNA sequence: TGTGTCAGCAGTGCACTAGCCTACGAGGAGTATTTC.

The rearrangement joins TRBV28 to TRBJ2-3, with 7 bases identical to TRBD2. The CDR3 totals 17 residues. CDR1 is MDHEN and CDR2 is SYDVKM in the germline V gene. The ends lost 4 bases at V and 3 bases at J; junction bases unmatched: 13. CDR3: CASSSGLVGGSTDTQYF. As DNA, the CDR3 is TGTGCCAGCAGTTCCGGACTAGTGGGAGGATCAACAGATACGCAGTATTTT.